The 2 T cell receptor beta chains presented below share a single source sample, sequenced in a study of blood T cell repertoires in COVID-19. TCRdb's table, derived via immunoSEQ multiplex PCR, lists solely in-frame clones and lacks some. The sample contains 250,000 to 350,000 clones, about 88% of which appear only once. Material: PBMCs or T cells enriched from blood (not recorded which). These receptors all stem from a woman aged 45-60 years who had recovered from COVID-19.

In its sample, this clone was seen once. This chain links TRBV5-6 with TRBJ2-3; no clear D. The CDR3 has 14 amino acids. Trimming removed 4 bases at V and 2 bases at J, with 11 bases between. The germline V gene encodes CDR1 SGHDT and CDR2 YYEEEE. DNA of the CDR3: TGTGCCAGCAGCCCGGCTCTAGACACAGATACGCAGTATTTT. Protein: CASSPALDTDTQYF.

A single count supports this clone. This rearrangement joins TRBV6-5 to TRBJ1-3, with D possibly matching TRBD1 (6 bases). The length of the CDR3 is 15 residues. Trimming pared 6 bases from V and 0 bases from J, leaving 12 bases between. The germline V gene encodes CDR1 MNHEY and CDR2 SVGAGI. The CDR3 loop reads CASRRDRNSGNTIYF. In nucleotides, the CDR3 is TGTGCCAGCAGACGAGACAGGAACTCTGGAAACACCATATATTTT.